This T cell receptor beta chain was obtained from a study of radiotherapy plus CTLA-4 blockade in lung cancer. Overall study: An objective response was seen in around a sixth of patients, and disease control in over 25%.

Sequencing was performed with immunoSEQ multiplex PCR; in TCRdb, only in-frame clones are kept and a portion is missing. The table has over 45,000 clones, around 80% seen once. CDR3 length: 14 amino acids. The V gene end was trimmed by 4 bases and the J gene end by 4 bases; junction bases not matched to a gene: 3. Germline V gene data show CDR1 as SGHRS and CDR2 as YFSETQ. The sequence was collected from a human donor with non-small cell lung cancer who had a complete response to radiotherapy plus ipilimumab. The chain recombines TRBV5-1 with TRBJ2-2; 8 bases are shared with TRBD1. The sample consisted of peripheral blood, taken from a patient treated with radiotherapy plus ipilimumab. The CDR3 bases are TGCGCCAGCAGCCAGGGGGCAGGCACCGGGGAGCTGTTTTTT. Amino acids: CASSQGAGTGELFF.